Shown below are 27 T cell receptor beta chains from a single sample sequenced in a study of T-cell memory formation after mild COVID-19. Using its own MiXCR run on the 5' RACE reads, TCRdb lists one record per CDR3 protein. The sample contains about 110,000 distinct CDR3 sequences, over 15% of which appear only once. The sequenced sample was PBMCs or a T cell subset sorted from them (not recorded which). The origin of the receptors is an adult woman who had mild COVID-19 (a few samples of this study predate the infection). Cell type and time point are not known.

In this sample, this clonotype turned up a few times. The chain recombines TRBV4-3 with TRBJ1-1, with 7 bases matching TRBD1. Germline-derived CDR1 and CDR2 are LGHNA and YSLEER. Germline trimming cut 0 bases from V and 1 base from J; bases unmatched to any gene: 14. The CDR3 consists of 19 residues. Written as DNA, the CDR3 is TGCGCCAGCAGCCAAGATAGGGGGGTTCGGGACAGTTGGAACACTGAAGCTTTCTTT. Protein product: CASSQDRGVRDSWNTEAFF.

The table lists this clonotype with a few counts. The rearrangement uses TRBV5-1 and TRBJ2-5, with D tentatively TRBD1 (5 bases). V was shortened by 0 bases and J by 1 base, with 10 bases between the two germline ends. This CDR3 is 15 amino acids long. Germline V CDR1 and CDR2: SGHRS, YFSETQ. This CDR3 is CASSLDGHPQETQYF. The CDR3 bases are TGCGCCAGCAGCTTGGACGGACACCCCCAAGAGACCCAGTACTTC.

This clonotype has only a few counts. The chain recombines TRBV20-1 with TRBJ1-1; D is unresolved. The germline V and J ends were trimmed by 6 bases and 0 bases, with 8 bases remaining between them. The germline CDR1 and CDR2 sequences are DFQATT and SNEGSKA (reference sequence). CDR3 size: 12 residues. CDR3 in DNA: TGCAGTGCCCTACAGATGAACACTGAAGCTTTCTTT. It specifies CSALQMNTEAFF.

The table lists this clonotype with many counts. The V call is TRBV6-5, the J call TRBJ2-7; tentatively, D is TRBD1 (5 bases). This CDR3 has 11 amino acids. Trimming took off 2 bases at V and 6 bases at J, with 5 bases between the two ends. CDR1 is MNHEY, CDR2 SVGAGI, per germline. The CDR3 region is CASSYRGEQYF. In DNA form, the CDR3 reads TGTGCCAGCAGTTACAGGGGCGAGCAGTACTTC.

The chain employs TRBV29-1 and TRBJ2-7, with 12 bases identical to TRBD2. Germline CDR1 and CDR2: SQVTM and ANQGSEA. Unmatched junction bases numbered 16, after V lost 5 bases and J lost 2 bases. The CDR3 runs 18 residues. CDR3 sequence (DNA): TGCAGCGTTCTTCGGGCAGGAACGTCTAGCGGGAGGGCCTACGAGCAGTACTTC. This encodes CSVLRAGTSSGRAYEQYF.

This clonotype was observed a few times. The J gene is TRBJ2-2, the V gene TRBV2, with 12 bases aligning to TRBD2. The germline CDR1 and CDR2 sequences are SNHLY and FYNNEI. CDR3 size: 15 residues. V lost 2 bases to trimming and J lost 6 bases; unmatched junction nucleotides: 1. The CDR3 protein is CASSELAGGPGELFF. The DNA for the CDR3 is TGTGCCAGCAGTGAACTAGCGGGAGGGCCCGGGGAGCTGTTTTTT.

This clonotype has only a few counts. The V and J genes are TRBV9 and TRBJ2-7, with unresolved D. CDR3 length: 15 amino acids. The V gene lost 4 bases and the J gene lost 5 bases, with 19 bases spanning the gap. Germline assignment: CDR1 SGDLS and CDR2 YYNGEE. CDR3 sequence: CASSPTDLVADEQYF. The CDR3 DNA sequence: TGTGCCAGCAGCCCCACCGATCTGGTTGCGGACGAGCAGTACTTC.

This clonotype is a singleton in its sample. This chain links TRBV12-3 or TRBV12-4 with TRBJ2-5; D is uncertain. The CDR3 is 14 amino acids. The V end was cut by 7 bases, the J end by 4 bases, with 16 bases between. Here the CDR3 reads CASTTYPERETQYF. CDR3 nucleotides: TGTGCCAGCACTACCTACCCCGAGCGAGAGACCCAGTACTTC.

The chain joins TRBV6-5 to TRBJ2-2; D gene uncertain. CDR1 is MNHEY and CDR2 is SVGAGI in the germline V gene. Trimming took off 8 bases at V and 4 bases at J, with 11 bases between the two ends. CDR3 length equals 13 residues. Here the CDR3 reads CASATDVTGELFF. The CDR3 DNA is TGTGCCAGCGCGACTGATGTCACCGGGGAGCTGTTTTTT.

CDR3 nucleotides: TGTGCCAGCAGTTTCAACAGGAACACTGAAGCTTTCTTT. It translates to CASSFNRNTEAFF. The rearrangement uses TRBV7-9 and TRBJ1-1, with D uncertain. V lost 6 bases and J 1 base, leaving 9 bases between the germline ends. This CDR3 region has 13 residues. The germline V gene has CDR1 SEHNR and CDR2 FQNEAQ (reference sequence).

The V gene is TRBV12-3 or TRBV12-4, the J gene TRBJ2-7; 7 positions match TRBD1. This CDR3 has 14 residues. V dropped 7 bases and J dropped 2; count of bases not matched to a gene: 8. The CDR3 bases are TGTGCCAGCACCCTACAGGGGCCAGCCTACGAGCAGTACTTC. It codes for CASTLQGPAYEQYF.

This chain links TRBV4-1 with TRBJ1-1; D is unresolved. Germline CDR1 and CDR2: MGHRA and YSYEKL. V lost 0 bases and J 6 bases, leaving 11 bases between the germline ends. The CDR3 extends over 14 amino acids. The CDR3 DNA follows: TGCGCCAGCAGCCAAGAGGCTTACTTTCCTGAAGCTTTCTTT. Translated, it gives CASSQEAYFPEAFF.

This clonotype turned up a few times. This sequence joins TRBV7-6 and TRBJ2-7; tentatively, D is TRBD2 (6 bases). This CDR3 is built from 15 residues. The V and J ends lost 5 bases and 9 bases respectively, with 23 bases between them. The germline V gene encodes CDR1 SGHVS and CDR2 FNYEAQ. The CDR3 DNA follows: TGTGCCAGCAGCCCCCTTACGGGGGAGTCCCTCAGGCAGTACTTC. This translates into CASSPLTGESLRQYF.

This clonotype was observed a handful of times. This chain links TRBV10-3 with TRBJ2-3, with D perhaps matching TRBD1 or TRBD2 (5 bases each). There are 15 residues in the CDR3. CDR1 is ENHRY, CDR2 SYGVKD, per germline. V was shortened by 4 bases and J by 3 bases, with 14 bases between the two germline ends. CDR3 coding DNA: TGTGCCATCAGTGCCGGGGCAGACCCTACAGATACGCAGTATTTT. It translates to CAISAGADPTDTQYF.

The chain carries TRBV3-1 and TRBJ2-7; no clear D gene. The CDR3 totals 15 residues. Trimming pared 4 bases from V and 0 bases from J, leaving 13 bases between. CDR1 is LGHDT and CDR2 is YNNKEL in the germline V gene (reference sequence). The CDR3 reads CASSPSPPNSYEQYF. For the CDR3, the DNA is TGTGCCAGCAGCCCTAGTCCTCCCAACTCCTACGAGCAGTACTTC.

The V call is TRBV6-1, the J call TRBJ2-7; D is ambiguous. The CDR3 runs to 14 residues. Per germline, CDR1 MNHNS and CDR2 SASEGT. The V end lost 2 bases, the J end lost 6 bases, and 14 bases lay between the germline ends. CDR3: CASSEMLEVVEQYF. The CDR3 DNA reads as TGTGCCAGCAGTGAAATGCTAGAAGTAGTCGAGCAGTACTTC.

This chain uses TRBV11-1 with TRBJ2-7; TRBD2 matches at 12 bases. Germline V gene sequence: CDR1 SGHAT, CDR2 FQDESV (reference sequence). V shed 4 bases, J shed 5 bases, and the junction held 3 bases outside the gene matches. This CDR3 has 14 residues. CDR3 nucleotide sequence: TGTGCCAGCAGCTGGACTAGCGGGACCCACGAGCAGTACTTC. This translates into CASSWTSGTHEQYF.

There are a few counts of this clonotype. The gene calls are TRBV12-3 or TRBV12-4 and TRBJ2-7, with 9 bases lining up with TRBD1. The ends lost 5 bases at V and 2 bases at J; junction bases unmatched: 10. The length of the CDR3 is 16 residues. In nucleotides, the CDR3 is TGTGCCAGCAGTCCGTCCTGGGACAGGGCAGCCTACGAGCAGTACTTC. This sequence encodes CASSPSWDRAAYEQYF.

This clonotype has just a few counts. The chain carries TRBV19 and TRBJ2-7; D uncertain. Germline V CDR1 and CDR2: LNHDA, SQIVND (reference sequence). Trimming pared 1 base from V and 5 bases from J, leaving 15 bases between. CDR3 length equals 15 residues. The CDR3 here is CASSIGPVSPNEQYF. CDR3 nucleotide sequence: TGTGCCAGTAGTATAGGTCCGGTATCTCCTAACGAGCAGTACTTC.

The chain links TRBV20-1 to TRBJ2-7; TRBD1 matches 8 bases. The J segment lost 3 bases and the V segment lost 2 bases, leaving 9 bases of the junction unmatched. Germline CDR1 DFQATT, CDR2 SNEGSKA (reference sequence). This CDR3 comprises 15 residues. The CDR3: CSARSLGQGHYEQYF. The DNA for the CDR3 is TGCAGTGCTAGATCCCTCGGACAGGGTCACTACGAGCAGTACTTC.

This rearrangement joins TRBV19 to TRBJ2-1; D possibly matches TRBD1 or TRBD2 (6 bases each). The CDR3 is 17 residues long. V shed 3 bases and J shed 8 bases, with 23 bases lying between them. Germline CDR1 LNHDA, CDR2 SQIVND (reference sequence). CDR3 bases: TGTGCCAGTAGTATGGGGGGCGTGGAAATTCTAGGCGATGAGCAGTTCTTC. It encodes CASSMGGVEILGDEQFF.

This clonotype was seen a few times. The genes are TRBV20-1 and TRBJ1-1, with 7 bases that match TRBD1. With 6 bases clipped from V and 0 bases from J, the junction kept 4 bases outside the gene matches. The germline V gene encodes CDR1 DFQATT and CDR2 SNEGSKA (reference sequence). The CDR3 covers 13 residues. The CDR3 sequence: CSAKDRMNTEAFF. Written as DNA, the CDR3 is TGCAGTGCCAAGGACAGGATGAACACTGAAGCTTTCTTT.

This chain links TRBV30 with TRBJ1-5; perhaps TRBD1 as D (5 bases). CDR1 is GTSNPN and CDR2 is SVGIG in the germline V gene (reference sequence). The CDR3 runs 13 residues. Trimming shortened V by 5 bases and J by 7 bases, and 15 bases separated the two germline ends. This chain's CDR3 is CAWGEGEEQPQHF. CDR3 in DNA: TGTGCCTGGGGAGAAGGGGAGGAACAGCCCCAGCATTTT.

A few counts support this clonotype. The chain uses TRBV29-1 and TRBJ1-1; TRBD1 agrees at 7 bases. Looked up from germline, CDR1 is SQVTM and CDR2 is ANQGSEA. The CDR3 totals 14 residues. After removal of 7 bases from V and 0 bases from J, the junction contained 8 bases not matched to a gene. The CDR3 bases are TGCAGCGCCGCGGGAGGGGGCTTGAACACTGAAGCTTTCTTT. Translated, it gives CSAAGGGLNTEAFF.

This clonotype was seen many times. The V call is TRBV12-3 or TRBV12-4, the J call TRBJ2-3; 8 nucleotides align to TRBD2. V lost 6 bases and J lost 2; bases outside the gene matches: 10. This CDR3 region has 16 residues. In nucleotides, the CDR3 is TGTGCCAGCAGGCAGTTGGCGGGGGGTTCCACAGATACGCAGTATTTT. Residues: CASRQLAGGSTDTQYF.

The chain links TRBV5-1 to TRBJ2-1, with 11 bases aligning to TRBD1. Germline V gene sequence: CDR1 SGHRS, CDR2 YFSETQ. CDR3 length: 15 amino acids. V lost 6 bases, J lost 5 bases, and 7 bases stayed unmatched. CDR3 sequence: CASNAGTGGHNEQFF. The CDR3 DNA sequence: TGCGCCAGCAACGCCGGGACAGGGGGACACAATGAGCAGTTCTTC. Variable domain in full (rest from reference TRBV5-1 and TRBJ2-1): KAGVTQTPRYLIKTRGQQVTLSCSPISGHRSVSWYQQTPGQGLQFLFEYFSETQRNKGNFPGRFSGRQFSNSRSEMNVSTLELGDSALYLCASNAGTGGHNEQFFGPGTRLTVL.

This clonotype was recorded at least ten times. The J gene is TRBJ2-1, the V gene TRBV7-9; TRBD1 aligns across 10 bases. CDR1 SEHNR and CDR2 FQNEAQ come from the germline V gene (reference sequence). Losses at the gene ends were 1 base for V and 4 bases for J; bases not matched to a gene: 1. This CDR3 comprises 15 residues. CDR3 residues: CASSLEGQGYNEQFF. The CDR3 DNA sequence: TGTGCCAGCAGCTTAGAGGGACAGGGGTACAATGAGCAGTTCTTC.